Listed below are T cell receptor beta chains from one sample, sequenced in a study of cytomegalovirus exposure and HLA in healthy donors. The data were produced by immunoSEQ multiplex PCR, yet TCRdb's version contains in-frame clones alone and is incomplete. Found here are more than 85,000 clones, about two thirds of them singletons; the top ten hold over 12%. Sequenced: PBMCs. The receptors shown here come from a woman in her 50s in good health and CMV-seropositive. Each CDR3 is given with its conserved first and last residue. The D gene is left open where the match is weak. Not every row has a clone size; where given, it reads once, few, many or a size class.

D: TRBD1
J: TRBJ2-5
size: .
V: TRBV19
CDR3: CASSISPGQGGETQYF
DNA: TGTGCCAGTAGTATTTCGCCGGGACAGGGGGGGGAGACCCAGTACTTC

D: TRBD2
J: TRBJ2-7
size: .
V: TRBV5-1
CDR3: CATSPGLAGEEQYF
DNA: TGCGCCACCTCCCCGGGACTAGCGGGAGAAGAGCAGTACTTC

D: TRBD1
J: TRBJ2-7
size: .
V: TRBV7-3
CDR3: CASSLGQSPYEQYF
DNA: TGTGCCAGCAGCTTGGGACAGTCTCCCTACGAGCAGTACTTC

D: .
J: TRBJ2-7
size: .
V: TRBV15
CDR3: CATSRDRLAYEQYF
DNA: TGTGCCACCAGCAGAGATAGACTAGCCTACGAGCAGTACTTC

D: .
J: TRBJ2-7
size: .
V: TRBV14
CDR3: CASSQVHRDEQYF
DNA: TGTGCCAGCAGCCAAGTCCACAGGGACGAGCAGTACTTC

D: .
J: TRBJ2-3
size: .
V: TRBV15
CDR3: CATSRDIVGGNTDTQYF
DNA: TGTGCCACCAGCAGAGATATCGTGGGAGGCAACACAGATACGCAGTATTTT

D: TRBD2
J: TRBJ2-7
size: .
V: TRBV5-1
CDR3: CASSGLASGSYEQYF
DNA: TGCGCCAGCAGCGGCCTGGCTAGCGGATCCTACGAGCAGTACTTC

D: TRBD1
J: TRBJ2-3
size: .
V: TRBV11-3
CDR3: CASSQTGAGTDTQYF
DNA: TGTGCCAGCAGCCAGACAGGGGCTGGCACAGATACGCAGTATTTT

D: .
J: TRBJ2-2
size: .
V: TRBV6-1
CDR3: CASGGKVNTGELFF
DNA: TGTGCCAGTGGGGGGAAGGTTAACACCGGGGAGCTGTTTTTT

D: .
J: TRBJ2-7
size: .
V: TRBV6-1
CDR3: CASTGERFIYEQYF
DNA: TGTGCCAGCACCGGGGAGCGCTTCATCTACGAGCAGTACTTC

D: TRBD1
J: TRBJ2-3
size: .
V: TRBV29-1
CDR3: CSAPGQGSPDTQYF
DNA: TGCAGCGCCCCGGGACAGGGAAGTCCAGATACGCAGTATTTT

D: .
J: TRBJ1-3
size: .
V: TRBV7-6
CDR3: CASSLGLGEGSGNTIYF
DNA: TGTGCCAGCAGCTTAGGTCTGGGTGAGGGCTCTGGAAACACCATATATTTT

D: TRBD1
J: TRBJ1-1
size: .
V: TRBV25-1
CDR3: CASSASQGEYTEAFF
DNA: TGTGCCAGCAGTGCCAGCCAGGGGGAGTACACTGAAGCTTTCTTT

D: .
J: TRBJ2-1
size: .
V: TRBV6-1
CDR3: CASSETSGLGNEQFF
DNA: TGTGCCAGCAGTGAAACATCCGGGTTGGGCAATGAGCAGTTCTTC

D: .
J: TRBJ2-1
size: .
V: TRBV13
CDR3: CASSLVLPWSSYNEQFF
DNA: TGTGCCAGCAGCTTAGTGCTTCCCTGGAGCTCCTACAATGAGCAGTTCTTC

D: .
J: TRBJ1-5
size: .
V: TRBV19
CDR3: CASSVDEGGNQPQHF
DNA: TGTGCCAGTAGTGTGGACGAGGGAGGCAATCAGCCCCAGCATTTT

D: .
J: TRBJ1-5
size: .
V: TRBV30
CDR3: CAWAQVPNQPQHF
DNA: TGTGCCTGGGCCCAGGTCCCCAATCAGCCCCAGCATTTT

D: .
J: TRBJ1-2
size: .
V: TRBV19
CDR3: CASSPTEGGYTF
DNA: TGTGCCAGTAGTCCGACAGAAGGCGGCTACACCTTC

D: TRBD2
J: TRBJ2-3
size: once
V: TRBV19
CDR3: CASQLLAGVTDTQYF
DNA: TGTGCCAGCCAATTACTAGCGGGAGTCACAGATACGCAGTATTTT

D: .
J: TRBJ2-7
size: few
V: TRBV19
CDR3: CASSTRTDFDEQYF
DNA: TGTGCCAGTAGTACCCGCACAGATTTCGACGAGCAGTACTTC

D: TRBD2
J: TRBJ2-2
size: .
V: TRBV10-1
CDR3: CASGRAGELFF
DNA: TGCGCCAGCGGGAGGGCCGGGGAGCTGTTTTTT

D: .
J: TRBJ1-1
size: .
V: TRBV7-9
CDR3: CASSFSQNTEAFF
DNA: TGTGCCAGCAGCTTTTCCCAGAACACTGAAGCTTTCTTT

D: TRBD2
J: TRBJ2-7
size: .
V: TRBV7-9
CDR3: CASTSKSGASSYEQYF
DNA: TGTGCCAGCACCTCCAAAAGCGGGGCCAGCTCCTACGAGCAGTACTTC

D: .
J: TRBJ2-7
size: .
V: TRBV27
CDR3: CAIGQQYEQYF
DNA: TGTGCCATCGGACAGCAGTACGAGCAGTACTTC